Below are 23 T cell receptor beta chains sequenced from a single sample in a study of shared clonotypes between healthy human individuals. Method: immunoSEQ multiplex PCR; TCRdb's copy keeps in-frame clones and lacks some. The sample has fewer than 550,000 clones; roughly 85% are singletons. Sample: PBMCs. These receptors all stem from a middle-aged woman in good health. Some clones in this sample may be carry-over from other donors' samples.

The V and J genes are TRBV5-1 and TRBJ1-1; 9 bases agree with TRBD1. J gave up 2 bases and V 3 bases, and 11 bases lay outside the gene matches. The germline V gene has CDR1 SGHRS and CDR2 YFSETQ. This CDR3 has 17 residues. The CDR3 DNA sequence: TGCGCCAGCAGCTGGACTCTAGGACAGGGGATAAACACTGAAGCTTTCTTT. Translating gives CASSWTLGQGINTEAFF. Full variable domain (missing parts from reference TRBV5-1 and TRBJ1-1): KAGVTQTPRYLIKTRGQQVTLSCSPISGHRSVSWYQQTPGQGLQFLFEYFSETQRNKGNFPGRFSGRQFSNSRSEMNVSTLELGDSALYLCASSWTLGQGINTEAFFGQGTRLTVV.

The chain recombines TRBV15 with TRBJ2-5, with TRBD1 identical over 9 bases. V was clipped by 0 bases and J by 4 bases; unmatched bases: 6. Per germline, CDR1 LNHNV and CDR2 YYDKDF (reference sequence). The CDR3 is 16 residues long. The CDR3 loop is CATSRDFTGGAETQYF. The CDR3 DNA reads TGTGCCACCAGCAGAGATTTTACAGGGGGCGCAGAGACCCAGTACTTC.

This rearrangement joins TRBV5-1 to TRBJ2-7, with a tentative D call TRBD1 (5 bases). CDR3 size: 15 residues. V was clipped by 2 bases and J by 3 bases, with 15 bases between them. The germline CDR1 and CDR2 sequences are SGHRS and YFSETQ. In DNA, the CDR3 is TGCGCCAGCAGCTTAAGGCAGGGTGACGGCTACGAGCAGTACTTC. This encodes CASSLRQGDGYEQYF.

This clone was counted a few times. This sequence joins TRBV18 and TRBJ2-7; 10 nucleotides line up with TRBD1. The CDR3 sequence is 13 residues long. Losses at the gene ends were 3 bases for V and 7 bases for J; bases not matched to a gene: 3. CDR1 is KGHSH and CDR2 is LQKENI in the germline V gene. The CDR3 loop reads CASSPGQGREQYF. The CDR3 bases are TGTGCCAGCTCACCGGGACAGGGGAGGGAGCAGTACTTC.

The gene calls are TRBV11-2 and TRBJ1-5; maybe TRBD1 (5 bases). This CDR3 has 16 residues. Germline V lookup: CDR1 SGHAT, CDR2 FQNNGV. Trimming stripped 5 bases from V and 0 bases from J, with 14 bases between. The CDR3 coding sequence is TGTGCCAGCAGCCCATCCACAGGAATTAGCAATCAGCCCCAGCATTTT. Its protein product is CASSPSTGISNQPQHF.

A few counts support this clone. The genes are TRBV6-4 and TRBJ2-2; D gene ambiguous. CDR1 is MRHNA and CDR2 is SNTAGT in the germline V gene. Trimming took 5 bases from V and 2 from J, leaving 9 bases between them. CDR3 length: 14 amino acids. CDR3 loop: CASSRLVNTGELFF. CDR3 sequence (DNA): TGTGCCAGCAGTCGGCTAGTTAACACCGGGGAGCTGTTTTTT.

The V gene is TRBV30, the J gene TRBJ2-5; no definite D call. Germline loops: CDR1 GTSNPN, CDR2 SVGIG (reference sequence). This CDR3 is built from 13 residues. V shed 0 bases and J shed 11 bases, with 16 bases lying between them. CDR3 sequence reads: CAWSVSSPSGQYF. The CDR3, as DNA: TGTGCCTGGAGTGTCTCTTCCCCCTCCGGGCAGTACTTC.

The chain recombines TRBV7-6 with TRBJ2-7; 12 bases agree with TRBD2. CDR1 is SGHVS and CDR2 is FNYEAQ in the germline V gene. This CDR3 has 14 amino acids. The J segment lost 6 bases and the V segment lost 4 bases, leaving 4 bases of the junction unmatched. The DNA of the CDR3 is TGTGCCAGCAGCTCGACTAGCGGGAGTGGCGAGCAGTACTTC. Its protein product is CASSSTSGSGEQYF.

The chain employs TRBV29-1 and TRBJ2-7, with D possibly matching TRBD1 (6 bases). The V end lost 3 bases, the J end lost 4 bases, and 13 bases lay between the germline ends. The CDR3 length is 13 residues. Looked up from germline, CDR1 is SQVTM and CDR2 is ANQGSEA. The CDR3 bases are TGCAGCGTTGAGGACAGCACGGCGTACGAGCAGTACTTC. It codes for CSVEDSTAYEQYF.

This clone was seen more than once but under ten times. J is TRBJ1-5 and V is TRBV10-2; possible D gene TRBD1, 5 bases. The germline V gene has CDR1 WSHSY and CDR2 SAAADI. The CDR3 loop spans 13 amino acids. V was cut by 4 bases and J by 3 bases, with 7 bases left in between. DNA for the CDR3: TGCGCCAGCAGTGGACAGTTCAATCAGCCCCAGCATTTT. Protein: CASSGQFNQPQHF.

This sequence joins TRBV5-8 and TRBJ2-2, with 10 bases aligning to TRBD2. The CDR3 covers 19 residues. Germline CDR1 is SGHTS and CDR2 is YDEGEE. V was clipped by 4 bases and J by 0 bases; unmatched bases: 12. CDR3 coding DNA: TGTGCCAGCAGCCGAACATTCGGGACTAGCGCACCGAACACCGGGGAGCTGTTTTTT. It specifies CASSRTFGTSAPNTGELFF.

CDR3 residues: CAISARTVNYGYTF. Here the CDR3 DNA reads TGTGCCATCAGTGCTCGGACAGTTAACTATGGCTACACCTTC. The J gene is TRBJ1-2, the V gene TRBV10-3; TRBD1 is a possible D gene (6 bases). This CDR3 has 14 residues. Germline CDR1 and CDR2: ENHRY and SYGVKD. Trimming shortened V by 4 bases and J by 1 base, and 10 bases separated the two germline ends.

The CDR3 here is CASSQVDTREQYF. The CDR3 DNA follows: TGTGCCAGCTCACAGGTGGACACTCGGGAGCAGTACTTC. The chain joins TRBV18 to TRBJ2-7; a weak D match, TRBD1 (5 bases). Germline CDR1 is KGHSH and CDR2 is LQKENI. Trimming left V 4 bases short and J 7 bases short, with 14 bases between. CDR3 length: 13 residues. The variable domain in full, with the rest retrieved from reference TRBV18 and TRBJ2-7, is NAGVMQNPRHLVRRRGQEARLRCSPMKGHSHVYWYRQLPEEGLKFMVYLQKENIIDESGMPKERFSAEFPKEGPSILRIQQVVRGDSAAYFCASSQVDTREQYFGPGTRLTVT.

A single count supports this clone. V gene TRBV7-8 combines with J gene TRBJ2-2; D not certain. Trimming pared 2 bases from V and 6 bases from J, leaving 1 base between. The CDR3 spans 11 residues. Per germline, CDR1 SGHVS and CDR2 FQNEAQ. CDR3 in amino acids: CASSLPGELFF. In DNA, the CDR3 is TGTGCCAGCAGCTTACCCGGGGAGCTGTTTTTT.

This clone occurred once. CDR3 DNA sequence: TGTGCCAGCAGTTTACCCAGCGGGAGGTCGCATGAGCAGTTCTTC. This gives the protein CASSLPSGRSHEQFF. This rearrangement joins TRBV28 to TRBJ2-1; 9 bases are shared with TRBD2. Germline CDR1 and CDR2: MDHEN and SYDVKM. The length of the CDR3 is 15 residues. The junction had 7 bases not matched to a gene; V was cut back by 2 bases and J by 8 bases.

The chain joins TRBV6-5 to TRBJ2-2; D might be TRBD2 (6 bases). The V end was cut by 0 bases, the J end by 5 bases, with 10 bases between. Germline loops: CDR1 MNHEY, CDR2 SVGAGI. The length of the CDR3 is 15 residues. Here the CDR3 reads CASSYSGGRTGELFF. DNA of the CDR3: TGTGCCAGCAGTTACTCCGGGGGAAGGACCGGGGAGCTGTTTTTT.

This clone was detected only a few times. The chain carries TRBV5-1 and TRBJ1-4; D is ambiguous. This CDR3 comprises 15 residues. From germline, CDR1 is SGHRS and CDR2 YFSETQ. The V end lost 0 bases, the J end lost 0 bases, and 6 bases lay between the germline ends. CDR3 bases: TGCGCCAGCAGCTTGGTTGGAACAACTAATGAAAAACTGTTTTTT. Its translation: CASSLVGTTNEKLFF.

The rearrangement joins TRBV18 to TRBJ1-4; 8 nucleotides agree with TRBD1. CDR3 length: 17 residues. From germline, CDR1 is KGHSH and CDR2 LQKENI. V shed 2 bases and J 3 bases; nucleotides not matched to a gene: 8. This CDR3 is CASSPTKQGVPNEKLFF. The CDR3 bases are TGTGCCAGCTCACCAACTAAACAGGGGGTTCCTAATGAAAAACTGTTTTTT.

The gene calls are TRBV28 and TRBJ2-5; 7 nucleotides agree with TRBD2. Germline V gene lookup returns CDR1 MDHEN and CDR2 SYDVKM. The J segment lost 2 bases and the V segment lost 6 bases, leaving 6 bases of the junction unmatched. The CDR3 consists of 14 residues. The CDR3 sequence is CASSLADVQETQYF. DNA of the CDR3: TGTGCCAGCAGCCTAGCGGACGTACAAGAGACCCAGTACTTC.

The table lists this clone with a few counts. V gene TRBV5-8 combines with J gene TRBJ1-1, with D possibly being TRBD1 (6 bases). The CDR3 consists of 16 residues. Germline-derived CDR1 and CDR2 are SGHTS and YDEGEE. V was cut by 2 bases and J by 0 bases, with 14 bases left in between. The CDR3 DNA follows: TGTGCCAGCAGCTTAGGATTCGGGGGCGTGAACACTGAAGCTTTCTTT. As protein: CASSLGFGGVNTEAFF.

The chain links TRBV5-4 to TRBJ2-1; the D is unclear. This CDR3 contains 14 residues. In germline, CDR1 is SGHNT, CDR2 YYREEE (reference sequence). V was shortened by 4 bases and J by 9 bases, with 17 bases between the two germline ends. This CDR3 is CASSLQQAEAEQFF. The DNA for the CDR3 is TGTGCCAGCAGCCTTCAACAAGCCGAGGCTGAGCAGTTCTTC. The variable domain in full, completed from reference TRBV5-4 and TRBJ2-1, reads ETGVTQSPTHLIKTRGQQVTLRCSSQSGHNTVSWYQQALGQGPQFIFQYYREEENGRGNFPPRFSGLQFPNYSSELNVNALELDDSALYLCASSLQQAEAEQFFGPGTRLTVL.

The sample holds one count of this clone. The CDR3, as DNA: TGTGCCAGCAGCTTAGCGCGTCGGGGCCACACTGAAGCTTTCTTT. Translating gives CASSLARRGHTEAFF. The V gene is TRBV7-9, the J gene TRBJ1-1; TRBD1 is a possible D gene (5 bases). The germline CDR1 and CDR2 sequences are SEHNR and FQNEAQ (reference sequence). This CDR3 is 15 amino acids long. Trimming left V 0 bases short and J 3 bases short, with 11 bases between.

V and J are TRBV6-5 and TRBJ2-2, with D perhaps TRBD2 (6 bases). Trimming removed 6 bases at V and 6 bases at J, with 14 bases between. The CDR3 covers 14 residues. Germline V gene sequence: CDR1 MNHEY, CDR2 SVGAGI. CDR3 nucleotides: TGTGCCAGCAGGCGTGGGACTCCAGCCGGGGAGCTGTTTTTT. Translated, it gives CASRRGTPAGELFF.